The entry below describes one T cell receptor (beta chain). The CDR3 covers 15 residues. The V segment lost 2 bases and the J segment 6 bases; nucleotides outside the gene matches: 5. Per germline, CDR1 WNHNN and CDR2 SYGVQD (reference sequence). This entry belongs to a study of blood T cell repertoires in COVID-19. Study in general: Donors in the United States, Italy and Spain gave samples during acute or convalescent COVID-19.

Those who participated ranged in age from roughly 18 to 90 years and resided in approximately 23 US areas. Recovered participants had two consecutive negative NP/OP PCR tests, healthcare professional clearance, or symptom resolution. Original analysis: Cell counts per sample came from amplifying reference gene primers. The protocol was immunoSEQ multiplex PCR, while the TCRdb copy is restricted to in-frame clones and leaves out a portion. V and J calls and clone size follow that table, whereas D and trimming were derived from the DNA. Seen here are more than 300,000 clones, under 90% observed once, and the top ten hold about 4.1%.

The receptor was derived from a man aged 25-40 years who had recovered from COVID-19. Sequences were obtained from PBMCs or T cells enriched from blood (not recorded which). The chain carries TRBV10-1 and TRBJ2-1; TRBD1 agrees at 9 bases. The CDR3 spells CASSEPGQGLNEQFF. CDR3 nucleotide sequence: TGCGCCAGCAGTGAGCCGGGACAGGGCCTCAATGAGCAGTTCTTC.